Detailed here is one TCR beta chain. The target antigen is unknown. Healthy bone marrow donors formed the donor group. The sample comes from a study of cytomegalovirus exposure and HLA in healthy donors. Study outcomes and limitations: A missense DCLRE1C variant was associated with V- and J-gene trimming of TCR beta chains in a later analysis, and an independent cohort replicated the association. Most TCR beta V segments were productive about 87% or about 30% of the time in an earlier analysis. Specificity of a few CMV-associated chains for CMV antigens was verified in vitro.

13 Jbeta primers and 60 Vbeta primers were used for the PCR. Generated by immunoSEQ multiplex PCR, the TCRdb table keeps only in-frame clones and is missing some. The top ten hold about 0.3% of the sample, which has approximately 270,000 clones, approximately 80% seen once. Germline lookup yields CDR1 ENHRY and CDR2 SYGVKD. V was trimmed by 4 bases and J by 4 bases, leaving 14 bases between them. This CDR3 spans 15 amino acids. This receptor was identified in a girl aged 2 to 9 in good health and CMV-seronegative. Input material: PBMCs. V gene TRBV10-3 combines with J gene TRBJ1-3; D might be TRBD1 (6 bases). Here the CDR3 reads CAISARGGRGNTIYF. In DNA form, the CDR3 reads TGTGCCATCAGTGCTAGGGGGGGCAGAGGAAACACCATATATTTT.